The rows below give T cell receptor beta chains drawn from one sample of a study of spatial heterogeneity in lung cancer. TCRdb re-called the 5' RACE reads with MiXCR, one entry per CDR3 protein. Found here are more than 95,000 distinct CDR3 sequences, more than 9% of them singletons; the top ten hold roughly 15%. Specimen: PBMCs, collected at follow-up. Every receptor here comes from a male donor with early-stage non-small cell lung cancer. CDR3s include the opening cysteine and the closing phenylalanine or tryptophan. The order of the fields is D gene, CDR3 length, V gene, CDR3 protein. The D gene is left open where the match is weak.

D gene: NA
CDR3 length: 14
V gene: TRBV4-2
CDR3 protein: CASSQIPGAYEQYF

D gene: NA
CDR3 length: 15
V gene: TRBV20-1
CDR3 protein: CSARDPGTGNYEQYF

D gene: NA
CDR3 length: 14
V gene: TRBV28
CDR3 protein: CASSQQGRSNEQFF

D gene: NA
CDR3 length: 11
V gene: TRBV28
CDR3 protein: CASSPQRKLFF

D gene: NA
CDR3 length: 16
V gene: TRBV19
CDR3 protein: CASTSLTISGANVLTF

D gene: TRBD1
CDR3 length: 16
V gene: TRBV4-3
CDR3 protein: CASSLRQGSYQETQHF

D gene: NA
CDR3 length: 15
V gene: TRBV27
CDR3 protein: CASSLRDPLNTEAFF

D gene: NA
CDR3 length: 16
V gene: TRBV25-1
CDR3 protein: CASSEYQGAGDTEAFF

D gene: NA
CDR3 length: 16
V gene: TRBV18
CDR3 protein: CASSPATGGLYNEQFF

D gene: NA
CDR3 length: 14
V gene: TRBV2
CDR3 protein: CASSTGRGANVLTF

D gene: NA
CDR3 length: 16
V gene: TRBV3-1
CDR3 protein: CASSQGIVLGTYEQYF

D gene: NA
CDR3 length: 15
V gene: TRBV2
CDR3 protein: CASSETGFDYYEQYF

D gene: NA
CDR3 length: 17
V gene: TRBV4-1
CDR3 protein: CASSRLVRGPNTGELFF

D gene: NA
CDR3 length: 12
V gene: TRBV7-2
CDR3 protein: CASSYATDTQYF

D gene: NA
CDR3 length: 16
V gene: TRBV5-1
CDR3 protein: CASTLGRSLGANVLTF

D gene: NA
CDR3 length: 12
V gene: TRBV20-1
CDR3 protein: CSASLGSYEQYF

D gene: NA
CDR3 length: 16
V gene: TRBV14
CDR3 protein: CASSQRYDRNTGELFF